One sample yielded the 22 T cell receptor beta chains listed below, sequenced in a study of control samples from healthy donors and cancer patients. Repertoires were generated with immunoSEQ multiplex PCR, while TCRdb's copy carries only in-frame clones and drops some. The table includes 80,000 to 100,000 clones, around 88% detected once. The sequencing sample was made of blood. The source is a man aged 25 to 40 in good health.

The rearrangement uses TRBV7-8 and TRBJ1-6; perhaps TRBD1 as D (6 bases). This CDR3 is 14 amino acids long. CDR1 is SGHVS and CDR2 is FQNEAQ in the germline V gene. Trimming left V 0 bases short and J 10 bases short, with 10 bases between. In DNA form, the CDR3 reads TGTGCCAGCAGCTTAGCTGGGGGCCAATCACCCCTCCACTTT. Amino acid sequence: CASSLAGGQSPLHF.

This chain links TRBV10-3 with TRBJ2-3; a weak D match, TRBD1 (5 bases). Trimming stripped 0 bases from V and 6 bases from J, with 10 bases between. The CDR3 runs to 14 residues. Germline CDR1 is ENHRY and CDR2 is SYGVKD. CDR3 residues: CAISESREADTQYF. CDR3 nucleotide sequence: TGTGCCATCAGTGAGTCCAGGGAAGCGGATACGCAGTATTTT.

J is TRBJ1-5 and V is TRBV7-9; tentatively, D is TRBD1 (6 bases). This CDR3 has 13 amino acids. V was cut by 4 bases and J by 11 bases, with 15 bases left in between. CDR1 is SEHNR and CDR2 is FQNEAQ in the germline V gene (reference sequence). For the CDR3, the DNA is TGTGCCAGCAGCTATCACAGGGATGAAACCCAGCATTTT. Translating it yields CASSYHRDETQHF.

The CDR3 nucleotides are TGTGCTAGTGGCTATACGGGACCTGAGACTGAAGCTTTCTTT. Translating gives CASGYTGPETEAFF. The V gene is TRBV12-5, the J gene TRBJ1-1, with TRBD1 as a possible D gene (5 bases). This CDR3 has 14 residues. Trimming stripped 6 bases from V and 5 bases from J, with 16 bases between. Germline V gene lookup returns CDR1 LGHNT and CDR2 FRNRAP.

The J gene is TRBJ2-1, the V gene TRBV6-1, with TRBD2 identical over 8 bases. The germline CDR1 and CDR2 sequences are MNHNS and SASEGT. The J segment lost 13 bases and the V segment lost 2 bases, leaving 19 bases of the junction unmatched. This CDR3 contains 17 residues. The CDR3 spells CASSESLLAGPQPTQFF. CDR3 sequence (DNA): TGTGCCAGCAGTGAAAGTCTATTAGCGGGACCGCAACCGACCCAGTTCTTC.

The V call is TRBV3-1 (or the pseudogene TRBV3-2), the J call TRBJ1-1; TRBD1 is a possible D gene (6 bases). The CDR3 has 16 amino acids. The V end was cut by 4 bases, the J end by 0 bases, with 15 bases between. Germline V lookup: CDR1 LGHDT, CDR2 YNNKEL (reference sequence). The CDR3 DNA is TGTGCCAGCAGCCCACCGGACAGAACCTTGAACACTGAAGCTTTCTTT. Its protein is CASSPPDRTLNTEAFF.

The rearrangement uses TRBV4-1 and TRBJ1-2; D uncertain. This CDR3 region has 14 residues. CDR1 and CDR2 from the germline V gene are MGHRA and YSYEKL. Deletions cut 0 bases from V and 6 bases from J, with 11 bases between. Here the CDR3 DNA reads TGCGCCAGCAGCCAAGATGGCCAGCGGCATGGCTACACCTTC. Amino acids: CASSQDGQRHGYTF.

The chain combines TRBV18 with TRBJ2-7; possibly TRBD2 for D (5 bases). Trimming left V 4 bases short and J 1 base short, with 11 bases between. The CDR3 is 14 amino acids. The germline gives CDR1 KGHSH, CDR2 LQKENI. The CDR3 is CASSHSSGSYEQYF. The CDR3 DNA is TGTGCCAGCTCACATTCCAGCGGTTCCTACGAGCAGTACTTC.

This rearrangement joins TRBV29-1 to TRBJ1-5; 7 nucleotides align to TRBD1. With V trimmed by 4 bases and J by 6 bases, 6 bases remained unmatched. This CDR3 is 13 amino acids long. Germline V gene sequence: CDR1 SQVTM, CDR2 ANQGSEA. The DNA for the CDR3 is TGCAGCGTTGGCACAGGGGTCAGTCAGCCCCAGCATTTT. Protein product: CSVGTGVSQPQHF. Combining the CDR3 with reference TRBV29-1 and TRBJ1-5 gives the whole variable domain SAVISQKPSRDICQRGTSLTIQCQVDSQVTMMFWYRQQPGQSLTLIATANQGSEATYESGFVIDKFPISRPNLTFSTLTVSNMSPEDSSIYLCSVGTGVSQPQHFGDGTRLSIL.

The chain couples TRBV5-4 to TRBJ2-1, with TRBD2 matching over 7 bases. The CDR3 totals 17 residues. CDR1 SGHNT and CDR2 YYREEE come from the germline V gene (reference sequence). Trimming at V came to 4 bases and at J to 4 bases, leaving 14 bases not matched to a gene. The CDR3 loop reads CASSPVPLADPYNEQFF. The CDR3 DNA follows: TGTGCCAGCAGCCCGGTCCCCCTAGCGGACCCTTACAATGAGCAGTTCTTC.

The genes are TRBV11-3 and TRBJ2-7; 7 nucleotides agree with TRBD1. The CDR3 loop spans 16 amino acids. Losses at the gene ends were 2 bases for V and 1 base for J; bases not matched to a gene: 8. Germline CDR1 is SGHNT and CDR2 is YENEEA. The CDR3 protein is CASSLTGTAQSYEQYF. CDR3 nucleotide sequence: TGTGCCAGCAGCTTAACAGGGACAGCCCAATCCTACGAGCAGTACTTC.

The V gene is TRBV9, the J gene TRBJ2-3, with TRBD2 matching 11 bases. CDR1 is SGDLS, CDR2 YYNGEE, per germline. V was clipped by 5 bases and J by 6 bases; unmatched bases: 8. CDR3 length equals 15 residues. The CDR3 bases are TGTGCCAGCAGTCACGGGACTAGCGGTTCTGATACGCAGTATTTT. Translated, it gives CASSHGTSGSDTQYF.

The J gene is TRBJ1-1, the V gene TRBV6-5, with D tentatively TRBD1 (6 bases). The CDR3 contains 12 residues. The ends were cut back, 5 bases at V and 10 bases at J, with 14 bases in the middle. Germline CDR1 and CDR2: MNHEY and SVGAGI. CDR3 loop: CASSPPEQGAFF. CDR3 coding DNA: TGTGCCAGCAGTCCCCCGGAACAGGGAGCTTTCTTT.

In this sample, this clone turned up many times. The chain links TRBV4-1 to TRBJ1-3; TRBD1 might be the D (6 bases). CDR1 and CDR2 from the germline V gene are MGHRA and YSYEKL. The CDR3 extends over 15 amino acids. V lost 4 bases to trimming and J lost 7 bases, with 17 bases between them. The CDR3 reads CASSRSTGPSNTIYF. CDR3 coding DNA: TGCGCCAGCAGCCGTAGCACAGGGCCCTCTAACACCATATATTTT.

This clone was counted once. This CDR3 is also generated by other DNA sequences in the sample. The V call is TRBV6-2 or TRBV6-3, the J call TRBJ2-7, with unresolved D. The CDR3 is 12 amino acids. Between the trimmed V and J ends, which lost 2 bases and 4 bases, there was a span of 6 bases. Looked up from germline, CDR1 is MNHEY and CDR2 is SVGEGT. CDR3 bases: TGTGCCAGCAGTTACAGGAGTTACGAGCAGTACTTC. It is translated as CASSYRSYEQYF.

This chain links TRBV27 with TRBJ2-1; TRBD2 matches at 7 bases. The CDR3 consists of 14 residues. Per the germline V gene, CDR1 is MNHEY and CDR2 is SMNVEV (reference sequence). V trimming: 4 bases; J trimming: 3 bases; junction bases outside the gene matches: 3. The CDR3 coding sequence is TGTGCCAGCAGTTCCGGGACTAACTACAATGAGCAGTTCTTC. It codes for CASSSGTNYNEQFF.

The chain couples TRBV5-8 to TRBJ2-1, with 14 bases fitting TRBD2. The V gene end was trimmed by 3 bases and the J gene end by 5 bases; junction bases not matched to a gene: 1. Germline CDR1 SGHTS, CDR2 YDEGEE. CDR3 length: 15 amino acids. The CDR3 DNA follows: TGTGCCAGCAGCTCGGGACTAGCGGGAGACAATGAGCAGTTCTTC. This sequence encodes CASSSGLAGDNEQFF.

This clone has just a few counts. The chain links TRBV10-3 to TRBJ2-7, with D unclear. CDR3 size: 12 residues. The ends were cut back, 6 bases at V and 1 base at J, with 7 bases in the middle. Germline loops: CDR1 ENHRY, CDR2 SYGVKD. The CDR3 coding sequence is TGTGCCATCAGGGGCAATTCCTACGAGCAGTACTTC. Its translation: CAIRGNSYEQYF.

The chain couples TRBV5-6 to TRBJ2-7; D may be TRBD2 (6 bases). Per germline, CDR1 SGHDT and CDR2 YYEEEE. V lost 2 bases to trimming and J lost 2 bases, with 17 bases between them. The CDR3 is made up of 16 amino acids. The CDR3 sequence: CASSFWSGTSPYEQYF. The CDR3 DNA follows: TGTGCCAGCAGCTTTTGGTCAGGGACTTCCCCCTACGAGCAGTACTTC.

The chain uses TRBV24-1 and TRBJ2-1, with 8 bases matching TRBD2. CDR1 KGHDR and CDR2 SFDVKD come from the germline V gene. This CDR3 is 16 amino acids long. The junction had 12 bases not matched to a gene; V was cut back by 4 bases and J by 8 bases. The CDR3 sequence is CATSDLGLGTGHEQFF. The DNA for the CDR3 is TGTGCCACCAGTGACCTGGGACTAGGTACCGGACATGAGCAGTTCTTC.

Here the CDR3 DNA reads TGTGCCAGCAGTTTAGTCACGGGGGGGAACTATGGCTACACCTTC. Protein product: CASSLVTGGNYGYTF. The rearrangement uses TRBV27 and TRBJ1-2, with D possibly TRBD1 on 5 matching bases. Germline V gene lookup returns CDR1 MNHEY and CDR2 SMNVEV (reference sequence). CDR3 length: 15 amino acids. Between the trimmed V and J ends, which lost 2 bases and 2 bases, there was a span of 12 bases.

The gene calls are TRBV30 and TRBJ2-7; a possible D gene is TRBD1 (6 bases). The CDR3 loop spans 14 amino acids. Germline CDR1 and CDR2: GTSNPN and SVGIG (reference sequence). Deletions cut 5 bases from V and 1 base from J, with 15 bases between. As DNA, the CDR3 is TGTGCCTGGCAAAGAACGGGACAATCCTACGAGCAGTACTTC. Amino acid sequence: CAWQRTGQSYEQYF. Using reference TRBV30 and TRBJ2-7 for the parts outside the CDR3, the full variable domain is SQTIHQWPATLVQPVGSPLSLECTVEGTSNPNLYWYRQAAGRGLQLLFYSVGIGQISSEVPQNLSASRPQDRQFILSSKKLLLSDSGFYLCAWQRTGQSYEQYFGPGTRLTVT.